This T cell receptor (beta chain) comes out of a study of cytomegalovirus exposure and HLA in healthy donors. Study-wide results and caveats: Researchers catalogued about 150 TCR beta chains as cytomegalovirus-associated.

Clones were sequenced by immunoSEQ multiplex PCR, and TCRdb holds only the in-frame ones, with some missing. The table has 130,000 to 150,000 clones, around nine tenths seen once; the top ten hold about 3.1%. This CDR3 has 14 amino acids. Trimming pared 1 base from V and 0 bases from J, leaving 5 bases between. In germline, CDR1 is SGHRS, CDR2 YFSETQ. Worth noting for this clone: Its specificity is not known.

The sequencing sample was made of PBMCs. The V gene is TRBV5-1, the J gene TRBJ1-3; no firm D call. This clonotype originated in a young woman in good health and CMV-seropositive. CDR3 protein: CASSLTSSGNTIYF. CDR3 DNA sequence: TGCGCCAGCAGCTTGACCAGCTCTGGAAACACCATATATTTT.